The 24 T cell receptor beta chains given below trace back to one sample, sequenced in a study of blood T cell repertoires in COVID-19. TCRdb's table, derived via immunoSEQ multiplex PCR, lists solely in-frame clones and lacks some. Of about 160,000 clones in the sample, over 80% were seen once. Sequenced material: peripheral blood. The receptors originated from a woman older than 75 with active or convalescent COVID-19.

This rearrangement joins TRBV18 to TRBJ1-2; no firm D call. V was pared by 2 bases and J by 6 bases, with 13 bases between. Germline V gives CDR1 KGHSH, CDR2 LQKENI. The CDR3 has 14 residues. The CDR3 DNA reads TGTGCCAGCTCACCATCTTACGTTCAGAATGGCTACACCTTC. Translation: CASSPSYVQNGYTF.

CDR3 coding DNA: TGTGCCAGCAGCTTATATTTAGTCGAGACAAACGGCTACACCTTC. Its protein is CASSLYLVETNGYTF. The chain has TRBV5-6 and TRBJ1-2, with D unresolved. The CDR3 runs 15 residues. Germline CDR1 and CDR2: SGHDT and YYEEEE. Trimming stripped 2 bases from V and 8 bases from J, with 19 bases between. Full variable domain (outside the CDR3, taken from reference TRBV5-6 and TRBJ1-2): DAGVTQSPTHLIKTRGQQVTLRCSPKSGHDTVSWYQQALGQGPQFIFQYYEEEERQRGNFPDRFSGHQFPNYSSELNVNALLLGDSALYLCASSLYLVETNGYTFGSGTRLTVV.

The gene calls are TRBV6-6 and TRBJ2-5, with D tentatively TRBD2 (5 bases). With 5 bases removed from V and 5 bases from J, the gap between germline ends came to 12 bases. In germline, CDR1 is MNHNY, CDR2 SVGAGI (reference sequence). The CDR3 consists of 13 residues. CDR3 nucleotide sequence: TGTGCCAGCAGTCCAGACGGGGAGGAGACCCAGTACTTC. It codes for CASSPDGEETQYF.

CDR3 sequence (DNA): TGCGCCAGCAGTTCCGACAAGTACAATGAGCAGTTCTTC. Translating it yields CASSSDKYNEQFF. The chain is built from TRBV10-2 and TRBJ2-1; D not certain. In germline, CDR1 is WSHSY, CDR2 SAAADI. The CDR3 has 13 residues. The V and J ends lost 5 bases and 4 bases respectively, with 9 bases between them.

DNA for the CDR3: TGTGCCACCAGGAGGGTGGATCAGCCCCAGCATTTT. Its protein product is CATRRVDQPQHF. V and J are TRBV28 and TRBJ1-5; D is ambiguous. CDR1 and CDR2 from the germline V gene are MDHEN and SYDVKM. Trimming took 10 bases from V and 5 from J, leaving 12 bases between them. This CDR3 is built from 12 residues.

This clone was observed a single time. The chain has TRBV4-1 and TRBJ2-1; no definite D call. The CDR3 totals 15 residues. V was cut by 0 bases and J by 3 bases, with 9 bases left in between. CDR1 MGHRA and CDR2 YSYEKL come from the germline V gene. CDR3 sequence (DNA): TGCGCCAGCAGCCAAGAAGCTACCCTCTACAATGAGCAGTTCTTC. The encoded protein is CASSQEATLYNEQFF.

The chain links TRBV5-1 to TRBJ1-1; no clear D gene. V was trimmed by 1 base and J by 4 bases, leaving 14 bases between them. This CDR3 is 15 amino acids long. Germline V gene lookup returns CDR1 SGHRS and CDR2 YFSETQ. The CDR3 is CASSLYSQVLTEAFF. The CDR3 DNA sequence: TGCGCCAGCAGCTTGTACTCCCAGGTCCTCACTGAAGCTTTCTTT.

V and J are TRBV18 and TRBJ2-5; 8 bases map to TRBD2. Germline assignment: CDR1 KGHSH and CDR2 LQKENI. After removal of 2 bases from V and 5 bases from J, the junction contained 7 bases not matched to a gene. The CDR3 is 15 residues long. CDR3 bases: TGTGCCAGCTCACCAACCAGCGGGGGAAAGGAGACCCAGTACTTC. It encodes CASSPTSGGKETQYF.

V gene TRBV19 combines with J gene TRBJ1-2; 7 bases align to TRBD1. This CDR3 region has 13 residues. V dropped 4 bases and J dropped 3; count of bases not matched to a gene: 2. Germline V lookup: CDR1 LNHDA, CDR2 SQIVND (reference sequence). CDR3 sequence (DNA): TGTGCCAGTAGTAGCGGGACAGACTATGGCTACACCTTC. Its protein product is CASSSGTDYGYTF. The full variable domain, with the rest looked up from reference TRBV19 and TRBJ1-2, is DGGITQSPKYLFRKEGQNVTLSCEQNLNHDAMYWYRQDPGQGLRLIYYSQIVNDFQKGDIAEGYSVSREKKESFPLTVTSAQKNPTAFYLCASSSGTDYGYTFGSGTRLTVV.

V gene TRBV30 combines with J gene TRBJ2-2; D gene ambiguous. Germline CDR1 and CDR2: GTSNPN and SVGIG (reference sequence). V lost 4 bases and J 0 bases, leaving 12 bases between the germline ends. The CDR3 consists of 15 residues. The CDR3 is CAWKGLLTNTGELFF. The CDR3 DNA reads TGTGCCTGGAAAGGTTTACTAACGAACACCGGGGAGCTGTTTTTT.

V gene TRBV7-2 combines with J gene TRBJ1-1; 8 nucleotides align to TRBD1. Germline values: CDR1 SGHTA, CDR2 FQGNSA. The V segment lost 3 bases and the J segment 4 bases; nucleotides outside the gene matches: 13. This CDR3 is 17 amino acids long. The CDR3 nucleotides are TGTGCCAGCAGCTTGATTACAGGGGGGATTGTCGGCACTGAAGCTTTCTTT. Protein product: CASSLITGGIVGTEAFF.

The chain carries TRBV19 and TRBJ2-7; TRBD1 might be the D (6 bases). The V gene lost 5 bases and the J gene lost 0 bases, with 11 bases spanning the gap. The CDR3 totals 14 residues. CDR1 is LNHDA, CDR2 SQIVND, per germline (reference sequence). The CDR3 loop is CASSLRTASYEQYF. The CDR3, as DNA: TGTGCCAGTAGTTTACGGACAGCCTCCTACGAGCAGTACTTC.

The rearrangement uses TRBV7-9 and TRBJ1-2; D might be TRBD1 (5 bases). Germline-derived CDR1 and CDR2 are SEHNR and FQNEAQ (reference sequence). The CDR3 length is 14 residues. The V end lost 5 bases, the J end lost 2 bases, and 12 bases lay between the germline ends. The CDR3 coding sequence is TGTGCCAGCAGCAAAATTGGGGCGAACTATGGCTACACCTTC. Its protein is CASSKIGANYGYTF.

The chain is built from TRBV19 and TRBJ1-5, with D perhaps matching TRBD1 (5 bases). Per the germline V gene, CDR1 is LNHDA and CDR2 is SQIVND (reference sequence). Trimming cost V 3 bases and J 9 bases, with 15 bases left between them. The CDR3 has 14 residues. CDR3 DNA sequence: TGTGCCAGTAGTATGATGGCAGGGTCCTGGCCCCAGCATTTT. Translating gives CASSMMAGSWPQHF.

The rearrangement uses TRBV15 and TRBJ1-2; weak D call: TRBD1 (6 bases). The CDR3 extends over 15 amino acids. V was clipped by 1 base and J by 5 bases, with 14 bases between them. From germline, CDR1 is LNHNV and CDR2 YYDKDF (reference sequence). The CDR3 is CATSRGEGGVYGYTF. The CDR3 DNA reads TGTGCCACCAGCAGAGGAGAAGGGGGTGTGTATGGCTACACCTTC.

In this sample, this clone turned up once. The gene calls are TRBV5-1 and TRBJ2-7, with 9 nucleotides matching TRBD2. The CDR3 is 14 residues long. Per the germline V gene, CDR1 is SGHRS and CDR2 is YFSETQ. V gave up 2 bases and J gave up 1 base; unmatched junction bases: 1. The CDR3 loop reads CASSLSGGSYEQYF. In nucleotides, the CDR3 is TGCGCCAGCAGCTTAAGCGGGGGGTCCTACGAGCAGTACTTC.

Comments on this clone: Other nucleotide sequences from this sample produce the same CDR3. The gene calls are TRBV27 and TRBJ1-2; D is undetermined. Germline V gives CDR1 MNHEY, CDR2 SMNVEV (reference sequence). This CDR3 has 13 amino acids. The V gene lost 3 bases and the J gene lost 5 bases, with 10 bases spanning the gap. CDR3 protein: CASSFIGEYGYTF. The CDR3 region has the DNA TGTGCCAGCAGTTTTATCGGGGAATATGGCTACACCTTC.

The V gene is TRBV6-5, the J gene TRBJ1-1; D is ambiguous. The germline gives CDR1 MNHEY, CDR2 SVGAGI. This CDR3 has 16 residues. Trimming shortened V by 0 bases and J by 3 bases, and 14 bases separated the two germline ends. The CDR3 nucleotides are TGTGCCAGCAGTTACTCAAGTGCAAACGGGGACACTGAAGCTTTCTTT. This encodes CASSYSSANGDTEAFF.

The J gene is TRBJ1-2, the V gene TRBV5-4; TRBD1 matches 9 bases. Germline V gene sequence: CDR1 SGHNT, CDR2 YYREEE (reference sequence). CDR3 size: 15 residues. J was trimmed by 1 base and V by 3 bases; bases with no gene match: 4. The CDR3 is CASSSGQGHNYGYTF. The CDR3 DNA reads TGTGCCAGCAGCTCCGGACAGGGGCATAACTATGGCTACACCTTC.

As concerns this clone: At one end the junction does not follow the germline gene, possibly because of a read error. The V and J genes are TRBV11-2 and TRBJ1-4; possibly TRBD1 for D (5 bases). This CDR3 is built from 13 residues. Germline values: CDR1 SGHAT, CDR2 FQNNGV. Here the CDR3 DNA reads TGTGCCAGCAGCTTAGGGGTCCAGGGCGACTCGATTTTT. Amino acid sequence: CASSLGVQGDSIF.

The chain combines TRBV18 with TRBJ2-7; 10 positions match TRBD1. Germline loops: CDR1 KGHSH, CDR2 LQKENI. The J segment lost 6 bases and the V segment lost 6 bases, leaving 8 bases of the junction unmatched. The CDR3 spans 14 residues. DNA of the CDR3: TGTGCCAGCTCCCTCCGGGACAGGGGTTTCGAGCAGTACTTC. Protein product: CASSLRDRGFEQYF.

This clone was seen only once. The chain is built from TRBV5-6 and TRBJ2-2; TRBD1 agrees at 7 bases. The V gene end was trimmed by 2 bases and the J gene end by 5 bases; junction bases not matched to a gene: 6. This CDR3 spans 15 amino acids. Germline V gene sequence: CDR1 SGHDT, CDR2 YYEEEE. CDR3 sequence reads: CASSFRDRKTGELFF. DNA for the CDR3: TGTGCCAGCAGCTTCCGGGACAGAAAAACCGGGGAGCTGTTTTTT.

In its sample, this clone was seen a few times. J is TRBJ1-6 and V is TRBV19; D ambiguous. The CDR3 covers 13 residues. CDR1 is LNHDA, CDR2 SQIVND, per germline (reference sequence). Trimming stripped 7 bases from V and 0 bases from J, with 4 bases between. CDR3 loop: CASIGSYNSPLHF. In DNA form, the CDR3 reads TGTGCCAGTATCGGCTCCTATAATTCACCCCTCCACTTT.

This clone appeared a single time. The genes are TRBV19 and TRBJ2-4; 11 bases line up with TRBD2. The CDR3 runs 19 residues. The V segment lost 3 bases and the J segment 0 bases; nucleotides outside the gene matches: 10. CDR1 is LNHDA and CDR2 is SQIVND in the germline V gene (reference sequence). The CDR3 loop is CASSMLAGGIDLAKNIQYF. CDR3 in DNA: TGTGCCAGTAGTATGCTAGCGGGGGGAATAGACCTAGCCAAAAACATTCAGTACTTC.